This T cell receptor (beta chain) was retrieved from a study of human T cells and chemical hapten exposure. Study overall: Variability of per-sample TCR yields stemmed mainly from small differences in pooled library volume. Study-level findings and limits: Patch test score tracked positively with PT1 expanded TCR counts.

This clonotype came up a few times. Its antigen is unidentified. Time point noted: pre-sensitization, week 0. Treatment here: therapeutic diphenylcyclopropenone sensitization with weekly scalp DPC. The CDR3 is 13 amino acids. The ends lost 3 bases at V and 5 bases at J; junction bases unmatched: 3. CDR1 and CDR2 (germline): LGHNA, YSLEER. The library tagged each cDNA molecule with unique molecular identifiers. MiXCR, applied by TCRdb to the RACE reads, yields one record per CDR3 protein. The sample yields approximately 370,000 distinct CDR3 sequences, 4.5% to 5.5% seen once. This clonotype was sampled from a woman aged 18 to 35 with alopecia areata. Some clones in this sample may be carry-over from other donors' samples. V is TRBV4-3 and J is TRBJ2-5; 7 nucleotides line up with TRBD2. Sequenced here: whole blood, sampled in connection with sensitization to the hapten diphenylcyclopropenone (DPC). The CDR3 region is CASSQGAGETQYF. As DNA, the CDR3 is TGCGCCAGCAGCCAGGGAGCGGGGGAGACCCAGTACTTC.